A selection of T cell receptor beta chains follows, all from one sample in a study of CD8+ T cells in alopecia areata. Data came from immunoSEQ multiplex PCR; TCRdb stores just in-frame clones and leaves some out. Of about 250,000 clones detected, 60% appear once; the ten largest clones hold 0.9% to 0.95%. The sequenced sample was CD4+ T cells sorted from blood, obtained between weeks 51 and 52, from a patient treated with tofacitinib. The receptor set was obtained from a human donor with alopecia areata. The CDR3 runs from the conserved cysteine through the conserved F or W. D genes are given only for firm matches. The size entry is marked missing in some rows and otherwise reads once, few, many or a size class.

v_call	clone_size	j_call	d_call	cdr3_nt	cdr3_aa
TRBV5-1	NA	TRBJ1-2	NA	TGCGCCAGCGCGAACAGCTACTATGGCTACACCTTC	CASANSYYGYTF
TRBV30	NA	TRBJ1-3	NA	TGTGCCTGGAGTAGGACAGCAGGAAACACCATATATTTT	CAWSRTAGNTIYF
TRBV6-5	NA	TRBJ2-1	NA	TGTGCCAGCAGTTATGCGGGGGCTTCCTACAATGAGCAGTTCTTC	CASSYAGASYNEQFF
TRBV2	NA	TRBJ1-1	NA	TGTGCCAGCAGTGGGCAGGGTAACACTGAAGCTTTCTTT	CASSGQGNTEAFF
TRBV7-9	NA	TRBJ1-3	NA	TGTGCCAGCAGCGCCACCAACTCTGGAAACACCATATATTTT	CASSATNSGNTIYF
TRBV19	NA	TRBJ2-6	NA	TGTGCCAGTAGTCCAATTTTCTCTGGGGCCAACGTCCTGACTTTC	CASSPIFSGANVLTF
TRBV5-1	NA	TRBJ2-1	TRBD2	TGCGCCAGCAGCATCTTAGCGGGGGAGCGGAATGAGCAGTTCTTC	CASSILAGERNEQFF
TRBV4-1	NA	TRBJ2-7	TRBD1	TGCGCCAGCAGCCAACAGGACAGGGGGCCCCCCTACGAGCAGTACTTC	CASSQQDRGPPYEQYF
TRBV6-5	NA	TRBJ2-4	TRBD1	TGTGCCAGCGCCCAGGGGGCGATTCAGTACTTC	CASAQGAIQYF
TRBV6-1	few	TRBJ1-1	NA	TGTGCCAGCCACTTACACCCGGACACTGAAGCTTTCTTT	CASHLHPDTEAFF
TRBV15	NA	TRBJ2-2	TRBD1	TGTGCCACCAGCAGTCCTTGGGGGCAGGGGGCCTCCGGGGAGCTGTTTTTT	CATSSPWGQGASGELFF
TRBV6-5	NA	TRBJ1-1	NA	TGTGCCAGCACCGTTAGTCCGTGGGCTGAAGCTTTCTTT	CASTVSPWAEAFF
TRBV6-5	NA	TRBJ2-1	NA	TGTGCCAGCAGTCGGTCCACGCGCAATGAGCAGTTCTTC	CASSRSTRNEQFF
TRBV6-6	NA	TRBJ2-1	NA	TGTGCCAGCAGTCGGGAGCGGGTGAAGATAATTTATGAGCAGTTCTTC	CASSRERVKIIYEQFF
TRBV7-3	NA	TRBJ1-1	TRBD1	TGTGCCAGCAGCAGACAGGGAGGGTACACTGAAGCTTTCTTT	CASSRQGGYTEAFF
TRBV5-5	NA	TRBJ2-5	NA	TGTGCCAGCAGCTCGACACGGTTAAAAGAGACCCAGTACTTC	CASSSTRLKETQYF
TRBV15	NA	TRBJ2-7	NA	TGTGCCACCAGCAGAGAAGGGGCAGGGACCTACGAGCAGTACTTC	CATSREGAGTYEQYF
TRBV30	NA	TRBJ2-7	NA	TGTGCCTGGAGGGCGCGGGGACATAGCTCCTACGAGCAGTACTTC	CAWRARGHSSYEQYF
TRBV25-1	few	TRBJ1-2	NA	TGTGCCAGCAGTGATACGCGACGTGGTGCTAACTATGGCTACACCTTC	CASSDTRRGANYGYTF
TRBV7-2	few	TRBJ2-5	NA	TGTGCCAGCAGCTTATGGGCAGGGGGGCAAGAGACCCAGTACTTC	CASSLWAGGQETQYF
TRBV9	NA	TRBJ2-3	NA	TGTGCCAGCAGCGTAATTTCTACAGGAACAGATACGCAGTATTTT	CASSVISTGTDTQYF
TRBV9	few	TRBJ2-1	NA	TGTGCCAGCAGCGTAGGGGTTCTCTACAATGAGCAGTTCTTC	CASSVGVLYNEQFF
TRBV29-1	few	TRBJ1-1	NA	TGCAGCGTTGAAGCACAGAACACTGAAGCTTTCTTT	CSVEAQNTEAFF
TRBV29-1	NA	TRBJ1-3	NA	TGCAGCGCAGGGATGGCGGACACCATATATTTT	CSAGMADTIYF
TRBV5-1	NA	TRBJ1-5	TRBD1	TGCGCCAGCAGCGAGGGGGACAGGGGTAATCAGCCCCAGCATTTT	CASSEGDRGNQPQHF
TRBV2	NA	TRBJ2-5	NA	TGTGCCAGCAGTGATAACCACAAAGAGACCCAGTACTTC	CASSDNHKETQYF
TRBV5-1	NA	TRBJ2-7	TRBD2	TGCGCCAGCCGCGGGGGTTACGAGCAGTACTTC	CASRGGYEQYF
TRBV6-1	NA	TRBJ1-1	NA	TGTGCCAGCAGTAGACAGTCAAACACTGAAGCTTTCTTT	CASSRQSNTEAFF
TRBV13	few	TRBJ1-6	TRBD1	TGTGCCAGCAGCTCGGACAGGGGAGACACCTATAATTCACCCCTCCACTTT	CASSSDRGDTYNSPLHF
TRBV30	few	TRBJ2-5	TRBD1	TGTGCCTGGAGTCGGACAGGGGAAGAGACCCAGTACTTC	CAWSRTGEETQYF
TRBV29-1	NA	TRBJ2-3	NA	TGCAGCCTACTGGGCCTACAGAGTACGCAGTATTTT	CSLLGLQSTQYF
TRBV6-5	NA	TRBJ1-1	NA	TGTGCCAGCCTTCGACAGCTGAACACTGAAGCTTTCTTT	CASLRQLNTEAFF
TRBV29-1	few	TRBJ2-2	NA	TGCAGCGTTCAGGAGGGGGGAGTCGCCGGGGAGCTGTTTTTT	CSVQEGGVAGELFF
TRBV20-1	NA	TRBJ2-3	NA	TGCAGTGCTAGACTAGCCGATACGCAGTATTTT	CSARLADTQYF
TRBV5-1	NA	TRBJ2-6	NA	TGCGCCAGCAGCCCCTTCGACCGCTTTGACGTCCTGACTTTC	CASSPFDRFDVLTF
TRBV6-1	NA	TRBJ1-1	TRBD1	TGTGCCAGCAGTGCGACAGGGAATGGCCCCATGACCGCTTTCTTT	CASSATGNGPMTAFF
TRBV4-2	NA	TRBJ2-7	TRBD2	TGTGCCAGCAGCCGTGGACTTAGCGGGGGGGTTGACGAGCAGTACTTC	CASSRGLSGGVDEQYF
TRBV4-3	few	TRBJ2-2	TRBD2	TGCGCCAGCAGCCAAGGGGCGGGACTACCTAACACCGGGGAGCTGTTTTTT	CASSQGAGLPNTGELFF
TRBV30	NA	TRBJ2-3	NA	TGTGCCTTGACAGTGCTAGATACGCAGTATTTT	CALTVLDTQYF
TRBV29-1	NA	TRBJ2-5	NA	TGCAGCGACCGACTGGGAGAGACCCAGTACTTC	CSDRLGETQYF
TRBV9	NA	TRBJ2-3	NA	TGTGCCAGCAGCGTAGCTTCCGGCGGGGATACGCAGTATTTT	CASSVASGGDTQYF
TRBV6-5	NA	TRBJ2-1	TRBD2	TGTGCCAGCAGCCCCGGGACTAGCATGAATGAGCAGTTCTTC	CASSPGTSMNEQFF
TRBV10-3	NA	TRBJ1-5	NA	TGTGCCATCAGTGACAGCAATCAGCCCCAGCATTTT	CAISDSNQPQHF
TRBV2	NA	TRBJ2-3	TRBD1	TGTGCCAGCACCCTCCGGGACAGGCAATATCCAGATACGCAGTATTTT	CASTLRDRQYPDTQYF
TRBV11-2	NA	TRBJ1-1	NA	TGTGCCAGCAGCTTAGAAAGGGGAAGCTCAGCTTTCTTT	CASSLERGSSAFF
TRBV18	NA	TRBJ1-2	NA	TGTGCCAGCTCCCAGGGTGCCTATGGCTACACCTTC	CASSQGAYGYTF
TRBV27	few	TRBJ2-5	NA	TGTGCCAGCAGTTTAAGAATGGTGGGTTCGGCCCAAGAGACCCAGTACTTC	CASSLRMVGSAQETQYF
TRBV29-1	few	TRBJ2-3	NA	TGCAGCGTTGACTCTAGCGTTGGTGTAGATACGCAGTATTTT	CSVDSSVGVDTQYF
TRBV29-1	NA	TRBJ2-3	NA	TGCAGCGGCAGATTTCCCAACAATACGCAGTATTTT	CSGRFPNNTQYF
TRBV29-1	few	TRBJ2-3	NA	TGCAGCGGCGGAGAGGATACGCAGTATTTT	CSGGEDTQYF
TRBV25-1	NA	TRBJ2-5	NA	TGTGCCAGCAGTGCCACCCGCGGGACGGGCGATCAAGAGACCCAGTACTTC	CASSATRGTGDQETQYF
TRBV10-3	NA	TRBJ1-2	NA	TGTGCCATCAGTGAGAGCGACAGATCTAACTATGGCTACACCTTC	CAISESDRSNYGYTF
TRBV29-1	NA	TRBJ1-2	NA	TGCAGCGTATCGACAGAGAACTATGGCTACACCTTC	CSVSTENYGYTF
TRBV30	once	TRBJ1-5	NA	TGTGCCTGGAGTCTAGGGGCAAATCAGCCCCAGCATTTT	CAWSLGANQPQHF
TRBV15	NA	TRBJ2-3	TRBD2	TGTGCCACCAGCCGGCCTAGCGGGCCGACAGATACGCAGTATTTT	CATSRPSGPTDTQYF
TRBV10-3	few	TRBJ1-6	NA	TGTGCCATCAGTGAGACGGGGGGAGGGTCACCCCTCCACTTT	CAISETGGGSPLHF
TRBV5-1	NA	TRBJ2-7	NA	TGCGCCAGCAGCGCAACCGGGAGCTACGAGCAGTACTTC	CASSATGSYEQYF
TRBV30	NA	TRBJ2-7	NA	TGTGCCTGGAGTGTACTTCGGGGGCAGCGGTCCTACGAGCAGTACTTC	CAWSVLRGQRSYEQYF
TRBV14	NA	TRBJ1-3	NA	TGTGCCAGCAGCCAAGTCATTGGAAACACCATATATTTT	CASSQVIGNTIYF